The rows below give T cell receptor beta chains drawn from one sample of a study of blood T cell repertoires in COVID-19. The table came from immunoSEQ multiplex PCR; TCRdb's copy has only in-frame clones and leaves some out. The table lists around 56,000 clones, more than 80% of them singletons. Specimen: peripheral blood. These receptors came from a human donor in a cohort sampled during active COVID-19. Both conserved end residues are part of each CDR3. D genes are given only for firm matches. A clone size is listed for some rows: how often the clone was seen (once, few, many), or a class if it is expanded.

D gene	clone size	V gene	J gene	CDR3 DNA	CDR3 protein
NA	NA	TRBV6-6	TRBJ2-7	TGTGCCAGCAGTGGAACAGGGAACTACGAGCAGTACTTC	CASSGTGNYEQYF
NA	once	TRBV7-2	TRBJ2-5	TGTGCCAGCAGCTTAACGACTACCTCACCCCAGTACTTC	CASSLTTTSPQYF
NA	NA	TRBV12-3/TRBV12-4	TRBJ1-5	TGTGCCAGCAAACTTCCAGGGTATCAGCCCCAGCATTTT	CASKLPGYQPQHF
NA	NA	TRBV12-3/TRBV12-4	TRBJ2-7	TGTGCCAGCAGTTTCCCCGGGTCCGAGCAGTACTTC	CASSFPGSEQYF
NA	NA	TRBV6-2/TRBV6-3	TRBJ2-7	TGTGCCAGCAGTACGCTAGGGGAATCGGGTCGCGAGCAGTACTTC	CASSTLGESGREQYF
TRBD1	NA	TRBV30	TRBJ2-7	TGTGCCTGGAGGCCAACTCCCGGGACAGGGGTTTACGAGCAGTACTTC	CAWRPTPGTGVYEQYF
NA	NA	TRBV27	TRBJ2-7	TGTGCCAGCAGTTTAGACAGGTACTCCTACGAGCAGTACTTC	CASSLDRYSYEQYF
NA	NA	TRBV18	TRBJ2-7	TGTGCCAGCTCACCACTGACTAATACCTACGAGCAGTACTTC	CASSPLTNTYEQYF
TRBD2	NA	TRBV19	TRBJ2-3	TGTGCCAGTAGTCGCGGGGGACTGAGCACAGATACGCAGTATTTT	CASSRGGLSTDTQYF
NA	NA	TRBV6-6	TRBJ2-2	TGTGCCAGCAGTCCCCGGGGTCTAGGGGGGGCGAACACCGGGGAGCTGTTTTTT	CASSPRGLGGANTGELFF
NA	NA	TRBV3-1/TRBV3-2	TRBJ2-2	TGTGCCAGCAGCCCTCCGGGGAACACCGGGGAGCTGTTTTTT	CASSPPGNTGELFF
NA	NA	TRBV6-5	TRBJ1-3	TGTGCCAGCAGACAAACAGGGACTGGAAACACCATATATTTT	CASRQTGTGNTIYF
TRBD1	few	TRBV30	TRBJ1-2	TGTGCCTGGAGGCTGGACAGGCTACACTATGGCTACACCTTC	CAWRLDRLHYGYTF
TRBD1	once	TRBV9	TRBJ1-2	TGTGCCAGCAGCGTAGAAGGACAGGGGGCTAATGGCTACACCTTC	CASSVEGQGANGYTF
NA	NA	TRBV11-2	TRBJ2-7	TGTGCCAGCAGCTCCCATCAGGGGCGCCTCCCCTACGAGCAGTACTTC	CASSSHQGRLPYEQYF
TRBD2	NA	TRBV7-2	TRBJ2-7	TGTGCCAGCAGCTTTGGGGGGGTGGCGGGCGCGACCTACGAGCAGTACTTC	CASSFGGVAGATYEQYF
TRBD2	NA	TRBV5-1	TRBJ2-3	TGCGCCAGCAGCTTGGAAGGTAGCGGGGGTAATACGCAGTATTTT	CASSLEGSGGNTQYF
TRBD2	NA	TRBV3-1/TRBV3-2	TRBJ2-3	TGTGCCAGCAGCTCTGGCGGAAATGGCAAACAACTAGCGGGGACCCCCCCGGATACGCAGTATTTT	CASSSGGNGKQLAGTPPDTQYF
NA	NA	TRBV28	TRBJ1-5	TGTGCCAGCAGGAACCTTAGTGATCAGCCCCAGCATTTT	CASRNLSDQPQHF
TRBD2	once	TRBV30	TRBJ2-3	TGTGCCTGGAGTGTAGGGAGCGGGGGTTCAGATACGCAGTATTTT	CAWSVGSGGSDTQYF
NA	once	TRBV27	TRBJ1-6	TGTGCCAGCAGTACCCTCGTCGGGGGTAGGGCTTCACCCCTCCACTTT	CASSTLVGGRASPLHF
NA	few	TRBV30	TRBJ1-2	TGTGCCTGGAGTGTCCTCTATGGCTACACCTTC	CAWSVLYGYTF
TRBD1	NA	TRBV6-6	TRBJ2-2	TGTGCCAGCAGTCCCCTCGGACAGGCGAACACCGGGGAGCTGTTTTTT	CASSPLGQANTGELFF
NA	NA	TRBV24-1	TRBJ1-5	TGTGCCACCAGTGACCCCAGGGAGGGGAATGGGCCCCAGCATTTT	CATSDPREGNGPQHF
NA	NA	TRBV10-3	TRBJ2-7	TGTGCCATCAGTGGGGCCGACAGCTCCTACGAGCAGTACTTC	CAISGADSSYEQYF
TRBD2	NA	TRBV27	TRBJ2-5	TGTGCCAGCTCCAAAGCTAGCGGGGGGGCGTATGTGGAGACCCAGTACTTC	CASSKASGGAYVETQYF
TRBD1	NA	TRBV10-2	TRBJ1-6	TGCGCCAGCAGTGTAGGAACAGGGGGCCCTCCCCTCCACTTT	CASSVGTGGPPLHF
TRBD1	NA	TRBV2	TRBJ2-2	TGTGCCAGCAGTGAAGAGATCGGACAGGGTTTTTTCACCGGGGAGCTGTTTTTT	CASSEEIGQGFFTGELFF
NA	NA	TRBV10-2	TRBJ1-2	TGCGCCAGCAGTGACCCCCCAGGTTCCTCTAACTATGGCTACACCTTC	CASSDPPGSSNYGYTF
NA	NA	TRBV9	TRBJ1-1	TGTGCCAGCAGCGTAGGCCCCGGGAAGAACACTGAAGCTTTCTTT	CASSVGPGKNTEAFF
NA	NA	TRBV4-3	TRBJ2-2	TGCGCCAGCAGCCCCCAGGGCAACACCGGGGAGCTGTTTTTT	CASSPQGNTGELFF
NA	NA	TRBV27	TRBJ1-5	TGTGCCAGCAGTTTTAGCGGGAGCTACAATCAGCCCCAGCATTTT	CASSFSGSYNQPQHF
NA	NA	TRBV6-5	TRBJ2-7	TGTGCCAGCAGTAAGGGGCCCTTGGGCTACGAGCAGTACTTC	CASSKGPLGYEQYF
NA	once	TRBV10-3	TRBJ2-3	TGTGCCATCAGTGAAGGGCTAGCTGGGTCTGCTACGCAGTATTTT	CAISEGLAGSATQYF
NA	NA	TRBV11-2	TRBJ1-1	TGTGCCAGCAGCTTCACAGGGAGGGTTGAAGCTTTCTTT	CASSFTGRVEAFF